This passage covers 16 T cell receptor beta chains from one sample sequenced in a study of blood T cell repertoires in COVID-19. Method: immunoSEQ multiplex PCR; TCRdb's copy keeps in-frame clones and lacks some. The top ten clones hold over 8% of a sample with roughly 250,000 clones, about four fifths of them seen once. Sequenced material: peripheral blood. These receptors all stem from a woman over 75 with acute or convalescent COVID-19.

The V gene is TRBV19, the J gene TRBJ1-5, with a tentative D call TRBD1 (6 bases). The V end lost 4 bases, the J end lost 2 bases, and 18 bases lay between the germline ends. The germline gives CDR1 LNHDA, CDR2 SQIVND (reference sequence). CDR3 size: 17 residues. This CDR3 reads CASSTTRSGQRNQPQHF. DNA of the CDR3: TGTGCCAGTAGTACAACCCGGTCCGGACAGCGCAATCAGCCCCAGCATTTT.

In its sample, this clone was seen a few times. The chain has TRBV5-1 and TRBJ2-5; 8 bases map to TRBD1. Germline V gives CDR1 SGHRS, CDR2 YFSETQ. The ends lost 0 bases at V and 4 bases at J; junction bases unmatched: 5. The CDR3 has 15 residues. The CDR3 spells CASSLAAGGAETQYF. In DNA, the CDR3 is TGCGCCAGCAGCTTGGCCGCAGGGGGCGCAGAGACCCAGTACTTC.

This clone has more than one count but fewer than ten. This rearrangement joins TRBV6-5 to TRBJ2-1, with TRBD1 as a possible D gene (6 bases). V lost 6 bases, J lost 7 bases, and 13 bases lay in between. The V gene's germline CDR1 is MNHEY and CDR2 SVGAGI. The CDR3 covers 13 residues. This chain's CDR3 is CASRQGNLNEQFF. Here the CDR3 DNA reads TGTGCCAGCAGACAGGGTAATTTAAATGAGCAGTTCTTC.

V is TRBV4-1 and J is TRBJ2-4; 10 bases are shared with TRBD1. Losses at the gene ends were 0 bases for V and 0 bases for J; bases not matched to a gene: 8. From germline, CDR1 is MGHRA and CDR2 YSYEKL. The CDR3 extends over 19 amino acids. The CDR3 sequence: CASSQDSGQGVLAKNIQYF. In DNA form, the CDR3 reads TGCGCCAGCAGCCAAGATAGCGGACAGGGGGTGCTAGCCAAAAACATTCAGTACTTC.

The chain recombines TRBV6-4 with TRBJ1-4, with D possibly matching TRBD1 (5 bases). The V end was cut by 4 bases, the J end by 7 bases, with 10 bases between. Germline V gives CDR1 MRHNA, CDR2 SNTAGT. This CDR3 spans 13 amino acids. The CDR3 DNA is TGTGCCAGCAGTGGGCAGGGCCGTGAAAAACTGTTTTTT. Amino acids: CASSGQGREKLFF.

The chain has TRBV18 and TRBJ1-1; a possible D gene is TRBD1 (5 bases). Germline CDR1 and CDR2: KGHSH and LQKENI. Trimming took 5 bases from V and 2 from J, leaving 12 bases between them. The CDR3 totals 14 residues. The CDR3 spells CASSVVQGNTEAFF. The CDR3 DNA sequence: TGTGCCAGCTCAGTCGTCCAGGGCAACACTGAAGCTTTCTTT.

As concerns this clone: The junction departs from the called germline gene at one end, perhaps through a read error. V usage is TRBV2 and J usage is TRBJ2-3; TRBD2 aligns across 8 bases. The CDR3 covers 16 residues. Germline V lookup: CDR1 SNHLY, CDR2 FYNNEI. CDR3 sequence (DNA): TGTGCCAGCAGCGAAGCGGGCGGGGGGACCACAGATACGCAGTATTTT. Translating gives CASSEAGGGTTDTQYF.

The rearrangement joins TRBV3-1 (or the pseudogene TRBV3-2) to TRBJ1-5; D is unclear. V was shortened by 0 bases and J by 0 bases, with 3 bases between the two germline ends. Germline CDR1 is LGHDT and CDR2 is YNNKEL (reference sequence). CDR3 size: 14 residues. The CDR3 reads CASSQDYSNQPQHF. The CDR3 DNA sequence: TGTGCCAGCAGCCAAGATTATAGCAATCAGCCCCAGCATTTT.

The chain combines TRBV19 with TRBJ2-3; D remains unclear. Germline V gene lookup returns CDR1 LNHDA and CDR2 SQIVND (reference sequence). V was shortened by 5 bases and J by 1 base, with 10 bases between the two germline ends. This CDR3 is built from 14 residues. In nucleotides, the CDR3 is TGTGCCAGTAGTGTGACTTGGGGCACAGATACGCAGTATTTT. This sequence encodes CASSVTWGTDTQYF.

This clone appeared once. V usage is TRBV2 and J usage is TRBJ1-1; D is perhaps TRBD1 (5 bases). V was clipped by 4 bases and J by 0 bases, with 9 bases between them. CDR1 and CDR2 (germline): SNHLY, FYNNEI. CDR3 length: 14 amino acids. Here the CDR3 DNA reads TGTGCCAGCAGTGCTTGGGGCATGAACACTGAAGCTTTCTTT. It specifies CASSAWGMNTEAFF.

This clone was observed once. The CDR3 DNA reads as TGTGCCAGCTCAATCCCGGGACAGGGGAAGGGCTACACCTTC. Protein product: CASSIPGQGKGYTF. The chain couples TRBV19 to TRBJ1-2; 10 nucleotides match TRBD1. Germline CDR1 reads LNHDA; CDR2 reads SQIVND (reference sequence). This CDR3 spans 14 amino acids. V shed 9 bases and J 8 bases; nucleotides not matched to a gene: 12.

This clone was observed once. The J gene is TRBJ2-1, the V gene TRBV24-1, with TRBD2 matching over 11 bases. Germline V gene data show CDR1 as KGHDR and CDR2 as SFDVKD. The CDR3 has 16 amino acids. V shed 4 bases and J 7 bases; nucleotides not matched to a gene: 8. The chain's CDR3 is CATSDPVAGGPNEQFF. Written as DNA, the CDR3 is TGTGCCACCAGTGACCCAGTAGCGGGGGGGCCGAATGAGCAGTTCTTC.

The chain employs TRBV25-1 and TRBJ2-1; the D gene is possibly TRBD1 (5 bases). The CDR3 is 16 residues long. Trimming pared 5 bases from V and 1 base from J, leaving 15 bases between. CDR1 MGHDK and CDR2 SYGVNS come from the germline V gene. CDR3 in DNA: TGTGCCAGCAGTAACCTCACAGGTAGGTCCTACAATGAGCAGTTCTTC. Residues: CASSNLTGRSYNEQFF.

This chain joins TRBV6-5 and TRBJ1-5; D is uncertain. V lost 2 bases, J lost 4 bases, and 6 bases lay in between. Germline lookup yields CDR1 MNHEY and CDR2 SVGAGI. The CDR3 is made up of 13 amino acids. CDR3 nucleotides: TGTGCCAGCAGTTACGGGAGAAATCAGCCCCAGCATTTT. Its translation is CASSYGRNQPQHF.

The sample holds a few counts of this clone. The genes are TRBV5-4 and TRBJ1-3; 7 bases are shared with TRBD1. Germline V lookup: CDR1 SGHNT, CDR2 YYREEE (reference sequence). The CDR3 loop spans 16 amino acids. Trimming removed 2 bases from V and 0 bases from J; junction bases left unmatched: 5. DNA of the CDR3: TGTGCCAGCAGCTTCTCCCGGACAGGCTCTGGAAACACCATATATTTT. Translating gives CASSFSRTGSGNTIYF.

The J gene is TRBJ2-1, the V gene TRBV18; the match to TRBD2 covers 9 bases. Trimming cost V 0 bases and J 2 bases; bases outside gene matches: 2. The CDR3 extends over 16 amino acids. Looked up from germline, CDR1 is KGHSH and CDR2 is LQKENI. The CDR3 nucleotides are TGTGCCAGCTCACCACCGGCGGGGGGGCCCTACAATGAGCAGTTCTTC. It encodes CASSPPAGGPYNEQFF. Looking up the rest from reference TRBV18 and TRBJ2-1 gives the full variable domain: NAGVMQNPRHLVRRRGQEARLRCSPMKGHSHVYWYRQLPEEGLKFMVYLQKENIIDESGMPKERFSAEFPKEGPSILRIQQVVRGDSAAYFCASSPPAGGPYNEQFFGPGTRLTVL.